The 22 T cell receptor beta chains presented below share a single source sample, sequenced in a study of T cells after yellow fever vaccination (dated by TCRdb to the late 2010s). This sample's treatment or condition label indicates: live attenuated yellow fever vaccine strain. The library relied on 5' RACE. Sequenced on an Illumina NovaSeq 6000. TCRdb itself trimmed the public reads at Q25 with fastp, ran MiXCR and retained productive beta chains. Every distinct CDR3 protein forms one entry, paired with its most common genes and DNA. The sample data list 250,000 to 400,000 distinct CDR3 sequences, and around 4.5% of these were observed just once. In total, the top ten clones hold just under 20% of the sample. The sequencing here drew on PBMCs, taken 15 days after the yellow fever booster vaccination. The receptors were gathered from a man between 18 and 29 years old who received the YFV17D yellow fever vaccine.

Comment on this clonotype: Just one base apart from a much larger clone, this may be a read error. The V call is TRBV27, the J call TRBJ1-2, with D possibly TRBD1 on 6 matching bases. The CDR3 is 14 residues long. Germline loops: CDR1 MNHEY, CDR2 SMNVEV (reference sequence). CDR3 loop: CASSLDRSNFGYTF. The CDR3 DNA follows: TGTGCCAGCAGTTTAGACAGGTCTAACTTTGGCTACACCTTC.

This chain's CDR3 is CASSYSADTGELFF. The CDR3 DNA is TGTGCCAGCAGTTACTCGGCGGACACCGGGGAGCTGTTTTTT. The chain employs TRBV6-2 or TRBV6-3 and TRBJ2-2; no clear D gene. The V end lost 0 bases, the J end lost 3 bases, and 5 bases lay between the germline ends. CDR3 length: 14 amino acids. Germline assignment: CDR1 MNHEY and CDR2 SVGEGT.

In its sample, this clonotype was seen many times. The chain uses TRBV12-3 or TRBV12-4 and TRBJ2-6; D gene uncertain. This CDR3 region has 14 residues. Trimming shortened V by 3 bases and J by 4 bases, and 7 bases separated the two germline ends. In nucleotides, the CDR3 is TGTGCCAGCAGTTTGGTGGCGGGGGCCAACGTCCTGACTTTC. It specifies CASSLVAGANVLTF.

This clonotype occurred a few times. This chain uses TRBV7-2 with TRBJ2-4; D possibly uses TRBD1 or TRBD2 (5 bases each). V lost 4 bases and J lost 9, with 19 bases in between. In germline, CDR1 is SGHTA, CDR2 FQGNSA. CDR3 size: 15 residues. The CDR3 protein is CASSSSTGVRGIQYF. In nucleotides, the CDR3 is TGTGCCAGCAGCTCCTCAACCGGGGTGAGGGGCATTCAGTACTTC.

The chain is built from TRBV27 and TRBJ2-7; 12 bases line up with TRBD1. The CDR3 extends over 14 amino acids. Germline lookup yields CDR1 MNHEY and CDR2 SMNVEV (reference sequence). V gave up 5 bases and J gave up 8 bases; unmatched junction bases: 7. The CDR3 bases are TGTGCCAGCAGTGTAGGGACAGGGGGCGGCCAGCAGTACTTC. This encodes CASSVGTGGGQQYF.

This clonotype showed up many times. The gene calls are TRBV7-9 and TRBJ1-4; tentatively, D is TRBD1 (6 bases). Trimming left V 5 bases short and J 8 bases short, with 18 bases between. The CDR3 loop spans 15 amino acids. CDR1 and CDR2 from the germline V gene are SEHNR and FQNEAQ (reference sequence). Here the CDR3 reads CASSDPTGVREKLFF. CDR3 coding DNA: TGTGCCAGCAGCGACCCGACAGGAGTAAGAGAAAAACTGTTTTTT.

This clonotype came up many times. The junction departs from the called germline gene at one end, perhaps through a read error. The chain uses TRBV5-4 and TRBJ2-7; D is uncertain. The CDR3 extends over 12 amino acids. Looked up from germline, CDR1 is SGHNT and CDR2 is YYREEE (reference sequence). This CDR3 reads CASSLDRYEQYF. The CDR3 DNA reads as TGCGCCAGCAGCTTAGACCGCTACGAGCAGTACTTC. The full variable domain, its missing parts supplied by reference TRBV5-4 and TRBJ2-7, is ETGVTQSPTHLIKTRGQQVTLRCSSQSGHNTVSWYQQALGQGPQFIFQYYREEENGRGNFPPRFSGLQFPNYSSELNVNALELDDSALYLCASSLDRYEQYFGPGTRLTVT.

The CDR3 DNA follows: TGCGCCAGCAGCTCTGAAGGGATAAGACATAATTCACCCCTCCACTTT. Translated, it gives CASSSEGIRHNSPLHF. The genes are TRBV5-1 and TRBJ1-6; D remains unclear. The V gene's germline CDR1 is SGHRS and CDR2 YFSETQ. Trimming stripped 3 bases from V and 5 bases from J, with 15 bases between. This CDR3 has 16 residues.

J is TRBJ2-3 and V is TRBV18; no clear D gene. The CDR3 totals 14 residues. In germline, CDR1 is KGHSH, CDR2 LQKENI. Trimming shortened V by 3 bases and J by 4 bases, and 11 bases separated the two germline ends. The CDR3: CASSPQSQSDTQYF. The CDR3 DNA follows: TGTGCCAGCTCACCTCAATCGCAGTCAGATACGCAGTATTTT. The full variable domain, its missing parts supplied by reference TRBV18 and TRBJ2-3, is NAGVMQNPRHLVRRRGQEARLRCSPMKGHSHVYWYRQLPEEGLKFMVYLQKENIIDESGMPKERFSAEFPKEGPSILRIQQVVRGDSAAYFCASSPQSQSDTQYFGPGTRLTVL.

The chain is built from TRBV5-1 and TRBJ2-7; D perhaps matches TRBD1 (5 bases). V lost 0 bases and J lost 5, with 9 bases in between. This CDR3 has 13 residues. The germline gives CDR1 SGHRS, CDR2 YFSETQ. The CDR3, as DNA: TGCGCCAGCAGCTTGGACAGGTGGGACGAGCAGTACTTC. Its translation: CASSLDRWDEQYF.

This clonotype was found many times. This CDR3 reads CASSWGLAGGGTQYF. CDR3 sequence (DNA): TGTGCCAGCAGTTGGGGACTAGCGGGGGGCGGTACGCAGTATTTT. V gene TRBV6-5 combines with J gene TRBJ2-3, with 15 bases fitting TRBD2. CDR1 MNHEY and CDR2 SVGAGI come from the germline V gene. The CDR3 is made up of 15 amino acids. Trimming removed 4 bases from V and 8 bases from J; junction bases left unmatched: 4.

This clonotype appeared many times. Here the CDR3 DNA reads TGTGCCAGCAGCTCCTCCGGGACGGGGCGGAGAGAGACCCAGTACTTC. Protein product: CASSSSGTGRRETQYF. The chain carries TRBV7-9 and TRBJ2-5; D may match TRBD1 or TRBD2 (5 bases each). This CDR3 spans 16 amino acids. V was pared by 4 bases and J by 4 bases, with 19 bases between. CDR1 is SEHNR and CDR2 is FQNEAQ in the germline V gene (reference sequence).

V usage is TRBV7-2 and J usage is TRBJ1-3; D is ambiguous. Deletions cut 3 bases from V and 0 bases from J, with 9 bases between. The length of the CDR3 is 15 residues. Looked up from germline, CDR1 is SGHTA and CDR2 is FQGNSA. CDR3 protein: CASSFGGGSGNTIYF. The CDR3 bases are TGTGCCAGCAGCTTCGGAGGAGGCTCTGGAAACACCATATATTTT.

The chain uses TRBV12-3 or TRBV12-4 and TRBJ2-1, with 7 bases lining up with TRBD2. V shed 6 bases and J 5 bases; nucleotides not matched to a gene: 7. The CDR3 is made up of 14 amino acids. The CDR3 protein is CASSASSGDNEQFF. Here the CDR3 DNA reads TGTGCCAGCAGCGCTTCTAGCGGAGACAATGAGCAGTTCTTC.

In its sample, this clonotype was seen many times. The chain employs TRBV7-9 and TRBJ1-1; D is undetermined. The CDR3 consists of 14 residues. V lost 5 bases to trimming and J lost 6 bases, with 16 bases between them. In germline, CDR1 is SEHNR, CDR2 FQNEAQ (reference sequence). Here the CDR3 reads CASSREGGYSEAFF. The CDR3 nucleotides read TGTGCCAGCAGCCGGGAGGGAGGTTATTCTGAAGCTTTCTTT.

This clonotype has at least ten counts. The chain couples TRBV18 to TRBJ1-2; the D is unclear. Trimming pared 3 bases from V and 3 bases from J, leaving 11 bases between. Germline values: CDR1 KGHSH, CDR2 LQKENI. The CDR3 length is 14 residues. CDR3 residues: CASSPPGIDYGYTF. The CDR3 DNA reads as TGTGCCAGCTCACCCCCGGGAATCGACTATGGCTACACCTTC.

This clonotype was observed many times. The J gene is TRBJ2-7, the V gene TRBV5-8; D gene ambiguous. V lost 2 bases and J 1 base, leaving 13 bases between the germline ends. Germline V gene data show CDR1 as SGHTS and CDR2 as YDEGEE. The CDR3 length is 15 residues. CDR3 in DNA: TGTGCCAGCAGCTTCCGCGTGGGGATTTCCTACGAGCAGTACTTC. Translated: CASSFRVGISYEQYF.

This clonotype was picked up a small number of times. The chain carries TRBV20-1 and TRBJ1-5; 9 bases match TRBD1. Trimming cost V 1 base and J 4 bases; bases outside gene matches: 11. Germline CDR1 is DFQATT and CDR2 is SNEGSKA (reference sequence). The CDR3 consists of 17 residues. The CDR3 protein is CSARAYDRDRVNQPQHF. CDR3 sequence (DNA): TGCAGTGCTAGAGCCTATGACCGGGACAGGGTGAATCAGCCCCAGCATTTT.

At least ten counts were recorded for this clonotype. The chain carries TRBV7-9 and TRBJ2-3; a possible D gene is TRBD2 (6 bases). The CDR3 length is 13 residues. Trimming removed 11 bases at V and 4 bases at J, with 16 bases between. Per the germline V gene, CDR1 is SEHNR and CDR2 is FQNEAQ (reference sequence). In DNA form, the CDR3 reads TGTGCCTGGATAGTGGGGAGGTCAGATACGCAGTATTTT. Translating gives CAWIVGRSDTQYF.

This clonotype appeared a few times. J is TRBJ1-4 and V is TRBV7-8; 7 nucleotides align to TRBD1. V shed 5 bases and J 0 bases; nucleotides not matched to a gene: 9. The CDR3 totals 17 residues. The V gene's germline CDR1 is SGHVS and CDR2 FQNEAQ. This CDR3 is CASSAHRGGSTNEKLFF. CDR3 DNA sequence: TGTGCCAGCAGCGCCCACAGGGGAGGTTCAACTAATGAAAAACTGTTTTTT.

This rearrangement joins TRBV6-1 to TRBJ2-1; 11 nucleotides align to TRBD1. Germline V gene lookup returns CDR1 MNHNS and CDR2 SASEGT. J lost 5 bases, V lost 6 bases, and 9 bases had no gene match. The CDR3 is made up of 16 amino acids. CDR3: CASSQGGDRGNNEQFF. In DNA form, the CDR3 reads TGTGCCAGCAGCCAAGGCGGGGACAGGGGGAACAATGAGCAGTTCTTC.

This clonotype has at least ten counts. The V call is TRBV20-1, the J call TRBJ2-3; 8 bases are a match to TRBD1. J gave up 1 base and V 2 bases, and 2 bases lay outside the gene matches. The CDR3 is 14 amino acids. Germline CDR1 DFQATT, CDR2 SNEGSKA (reference sequence). The CDR3 DNA sequence: TGCAGTGCTAGACTGACAGGGGGCACAGATACGCAGTATTTT. Protein product: CSARLTGGTDTQYF.